A selection of T cell receptor beta chains follows, all from one sample in a study of chemoradiotherapy in HPV16-positive cancers. Profiling relied on immunoSEQ multiplex PCR, and the TCRdb table lists in-frame clones only, not all of them. The sample lists approximately 2,500 clones; approximately 87% were seen once. Specimen: tumor tissue, collected from a patient who underwent chemoradiotherapy. The receptors originated from a human donor with HPV-associated anogenital cancer. Each CDR3 is given with its conserved first and last residue. D genes are given only for firm matches. Some rows mark clone size as missing; the rest say once, few, many or name a class of expanded clone.

D: .; J: TRBJ1-6; size: .; V: TRBV5-1; CDR3: CASSSLREDSPLHF; DNA: TGCGCCAGCAGCTCCCTCAGAGAGGATTCACCCCTCCACTTT
D: TRBD1; J: TRBJ1-2; size: .; V: TRBV5-4; CDR3: CASSLTGEHGYTF; DNA: TGTGCCAGCAGCTTGACAGGGGAACATGGCTACACCTTC
D: TRBD2; J: TRBJ2-5; size: .; V: TRBV19; CDR3: CASSTRLAGETQYF; DNA: TGTGCCAGTAGTACGAGACTAGCGGGAGAGACCCAGTACTTC
D: TRBD1; J: TRBJ1-1; size: .; V: TRBV27; CDR3: CASSLSQGAEAFF; DNA: TGTGCCAGCAGTTTATCGCAGGGGGCTGAAGCTTTCTTT
D: .; J: TRBJ1-6; size: .; V: TRBV7-2; CDR3: CASSLIPGNNSPLHF; DNA: TGTGCCAGCAGCTTAATCCCGGGGAACAATTCACCCCTCCACTTT
D: .; J: TRBJ2-1; size: .; V: TRBV27; CDR3: CASSPRETRVNEQFF; DNA: TGTGCCAGCAGTCCACGCGAGACTAGGGTGAATGAGCAGTTCTTC
D: TRBD1; J: TRBJ1-1; size: .; V: TRBV5-4; CDR3: CASSLDRGEMNTEAFF; DNA: TGTGCCAGCAGCTTGGACAGGGGGGAAATGAACACTGAAGCTTTCTTT
D: .; J: TRBJ1-2; size: .; V: TRBV7-2; CDR3: CASSQAARGGYTF; DNA: TGTGCCAGCAGCCAAGCAGCCAGGGGTGGCTACACCTTC
D: .; J: TRBJ2-7; size: .; V: TRBV11-1; CDR3: CASSLVPGALSYEQYF; DNA: TGTGCCAGCAGCTTAGTCCCAGGGGCCCTAAGCTACGAGCAGTACTTC
D: .; J: TRBJ1-1; size: .; V: TRBV6-1; CDR3: CASTVSGTNTEAFF; DNA: TGTGCCAGCACCGTGTCGGGGACGAACACTGAAGCTTTCTTT
D: TRBD1; J: TRBJ1-6; size: .; V: TRBV9; CDR3: CASSSGTGDNSPLHF; DNA: TGTGCCAGCAGCTCCGGGACAGGGGATAATTCACCCCTCCACTTT
D: TRBD2; J: TRBJ2-2; size: few; V: TRBV4-1; CDR3: CASSQGLREVTGELFF; DNA: TGCGCCAGCAGCCAGGGACTAAGAGAGGTGACCGGGGAGCTGTTTTTT
D: TRBD2; J: TRBJ2-3; size: .; V: TRBV4-2; CDR3: CASSQDVPSGSDTQYF; DNA: TGTGCCAGCAGCCAAGATGTTCCTAGCGGGAGCGATACGCAGTATTTT
D: .; J: TRBJ2-5; size: .; V: TRBV11-2; CDR3: CASSLDPQEKTQYF; DNA: TGTGCCAGCAGCTTAGACCCCCAGGAGAAGACCCAGTACTTC
D: .; J: TRBJ1-1; size: .; V: TRBV10-2; CDR3: CASSDFPSQTEAFF; DNA: TGCGCCAGCAGTGACTTCCCCTCGCAGACTGAAGCTTTCTTT
D: .; J: TRBJ2-5; size: .; V: TRBV27; CDR3: CASSTRLGQEAQYF; DNA: TGTGCCAGCAGTACCAGATTGGGGCAAGAGGCCCAGTACTTC
D: TRBD1; J: TRBJ2-1; size: .; V: TRBV18; CDR3: CASSTPGQGDNEQFF; DNA: TGTGCCAGCTCAACCCCGGGACAGGGTGACAATGAGCAGTTCTTC
D: .; J: TRBJ2-5; size: few; V: TRBV6-1; CDR3: CASTQGGQETQYF; DNA: TGTGCCAGCACCCAGGGGGGCCAAGAGACCCAGTACTTC
D: .; J: TRBJ1-1; size: few; V: TRBV7-9; CDR3: CASSLGLANTEAFF; DNA: TGTGCCAGCAGCTTAGGTCTGGCGAACACTGAAGCTTTCTTT
D: .; J: TRBJ1-1; size: .; V: TRBV27; CDR3: CASSFGTLGTEAFF; DNA: TGTGCCAGCAGTTTCGGGACCCTAGGCACTGAAGCTTTCTTT
D: .; J: TRBJ1-5; size: .; V: TRBV5-6; CDR3: CASSLQGEGSNQPQHF; DNA: TGTGCCAGCAGCTTGCAGGGAGAAGGTAGCAATCAGCCCCAGCATTTT
D: .; J: TRBJ1-1; size: .; V: TRBV7-8; CDR3: CASSQRPGALNTEAFF; DNA: TGTGCCAGCAGCCAGCGGCCTGGGGCACTGAACACTGAAGCTTTCTTT
D: .; J: TRBJ1-1; size: .; V: TRBV19; CDR3: CASRRREGNTEAFF; DNA: TGTGCCAGTAGAAGAAGGGAAGGGAACACTGAAGCTTTCTTT
D: TRBD2; J: TRBJ2-1; size: .; V: TRBV7-9; CDR3: CASSQSSGYNEQFF; DNA: TGTGCCAGCAGCCAATCTAGCGGGTACAATGAGCAGTTCTTC
D: .; J: TRBJ1-2; size: .; V: TRBV27; CDR3: CASSLTQGYGYTF; DNA: TGTGCCAGCAGTTTGACTCAGGGCTATGGCTACACCTTC
D: TRBD2; J: TRBJ2-1; size: .; V: TRBV4-1; CDR3: CASSQAGTSGSYNEQFF; DNA: TGCGCCAGCAGCCAAGCCGGGACTAGCGGATCCTACAATGAGCAGTTCTTC
D: TRBD1; J: TRBJ1-2; size: .; V: TRBV2; CDR3: CASSLTKGQGAYGYTF; DNA: TGTGCCAGCAGTCTAACCAAGGGACAGGGGGCGTATGGCTACACCTTC
D: TRBD2; J: TRBJ2-3; size: .; V: TRBV7-9; CDR3: CASSLGSAGGTDTQYF; DNA: TGTGCCAGCAGCTTAGGCTCTGCGGGGGGCACAGATACGCAGTATTTT
D: .; J: TRBJ2-1; size: .; V: TRBV5-1; CDR3: CASSSSLGGEGRNEQFF; DNA: TGCGCCAGCAGCTCCTCCTTAGGGGGGGAGGGCCGCAATGAGCAGTTCTTC
D: TRBD1; J: TRBJ1-4; size: few; V: TRBV6-6; CDR3: CASSSGTGGYEKLFF; DNA: TGTGCCAGCAGTTCCGGGACAGGGGGCTATGAAAAACTGTTTTTT
D: .; J: TRBJ1-4; size: .; V: TRBV28; CDR3: CASSLLRDGEKLFF; DNA: TGTGCCAGCAGTTTACTGAGGGACGGTGAAAAACTGTTTTTT
D: TRBD2; J: TRBJ2-5; size: few; V: TRBV6-5; CDR3: CASTSRLARETQYF; DNA: TGTGCCAGCACCTCTCGACTAGCAAGGGAGACCCAGTACTTC
D: .; J: TRBJ1-5; size: few; V: TRBV27; CDR3: CASSEHTAPSQPQHF; DNA: TGTGCCAGCAGTGAGCACACCGCTCCCAGTCAGCCCCAGCATTTT
D: TRBD2; J: TRBJ2-1; size: .; V: TRBV2; CDR3: CASSGLAGPLDEQFF; DNA: TGTGCCAGCAGTGGACTAGCGGGACCTCTCGATGAGCAGTTCTTC
D: .; J: TRBJ2-3; size: .; V: TRBV14; CDR3: CASSRVGGSTDTQYF; DNA: TGTGCCAGCAGCCGCGTCGGGGGTAGCACAGATACGCAGTATTTT
D: .; J: TRBJ1-2; size: few; V: TRBV28; CDR3: CASSLLDLGGAGVANYGYTF; DNA: TGTGCCAGCAGTTTATTGGACCTGGGGGGCGCAGGGGTGGCTAACTATGGCTACACCTTC
D: TRBD1; J: TRBJ2-2; size: .; V: TRBV2; CDR3: CASTGQGTGELFF; DNA: TGTGCCAGCACGGGACAGGGGACCGGGGAGCTGTTTTTT
D: .; J: TRBJ1-5; size: .; V: TRBV7-2; CDR3: CASSLRGGGDQPQHF; DNA: TGTGCCAGCAGCCTTCGAGGGGGAGGTGACCAGCCCCAGCATTTT
D: TRBD1; J: TRBJ2-7; size: .; V: TRBV25-1; CDR3: CASSPPRTGSYEQYF; DNA: TGTGCCAGCAGTCCTCCCCGGACAGGCTCCTACGAGCAGTACTTC
D: .; J: TRBJ1-6; size: .; V: TRBV7-9; CDR3: CASSIAQGGNSPLHF; DNA: TGTGCCAGCAGCATAGCACAGGGAGGAAATTCACCCCTCCACTTT
D: .; J: TRBJ2-5; size: .; V: TRBV6-1; CDR3: CASSGGVQETQYF; DNA: TGTGCCAGCAGTGGGGGGGTCCAAGAGACCCAGTACTTC
D: .; J: TRBJ2-7; size: once; V: TRBV7-9; CDR3: CASSFGGLIRKGEQYF; DNA: TGTGCCAGCAGCTTTGGAGGACTGATCCGTAAGGGCGAGCAGTACTTC
D: .; J: TRBJ2-1; size: .; V: TRBV2; CDR3: CASSETVVNSYNEQFF; DNA: TGTGCCAGCAGTGAAACTGTAGTGAACTCCTACAATGAGCAGTTCTTC
D: .; J: TRBJ1-5; size: .; V: TRBV4-2; CDR3: CASSQRRGCIGEASYSNQPQHF; DNA: TGTGCCAGCAGCCAAAGACGGGGTTGTATCGGGGAGGCTTCGTATAGCAATCAGCCCCAGCATTTT
D: TRBD2; J: TRBJ2-7; size: .; V: TRBV7-9; CDR3: CASSQTIAGEHEQYF; DNA: TGTGCCAGCAGCCAAACCATAGCGGGAGAGCACGAGCAGTACTTC
D: TRBD1; J: TRBJ2-3; size: .; V: TRBV27; CDR3: CASSPYRGTSTDTQYF; DNA: TGTGCCAGCAGTCCCTACAGGGGAACGAGCACAGATACGCAGTATTTT
D: .; J: TRBJ2-2; size: .; V: TRBV5-1; CDR3: CASSLGSNTGELFF; DNA: TGCGCCAGCAGCTTGGGGTCCAACACCGGGGAGCTGTTTTTT
D: TRBD2; J: TRBJ2-5; size: .; V: TRBV5-1; CDR3: CASSLGAGAGGQETQYF; DNA: TGCGCCAGCAGCCTAGGGGCTGGGGCGGGGGGCCAAGAGACCCAGTACTTC
D: .; J: TRBJ2-7; size: .; V: TRBV2; CDR3: CASGSGSTYEQYF; DNA: TGTGCCAGCGGTAGCGGATCTACCTACGAGCAGTACTTC
D: TRBD2; J: TRBJ2-2; size: .; V: TRBV7-9; CDR3: CASSSTSGRADGELFF; DNA: TGTGCCAGCAGCTCCACTAGCGGGAGGGCGGACGGGGAGCTGTTTTTT
D: .; J: TRBJ1-1; size: .; V: TRBV29-1; CDR3: CSAGRGTGNTEAFF; DNA: TGCAGCGCCGGACGGGGGACGGGAAACACTGAAGCTTTCTTT
D: .; J: TRBJ1-6; size: .; V: TRBV7-9; CDR3: CASSETGGYNSPLHF; DNA: TGTGCCAGCAGCGAGACCGGGGGATATAATTCACCCCTCCACTTT
D: .; J: TRBJ2-3; size: few; V: TRBV19; CDR3: CASSEGMNAYTDTQYF; DNA: TGTGCCAGTAGTGAGGGGATGAACGCGTACACAGATACGCAGTATTTT
D: .; J: TRBJ2-7; size: .; V: TRBV5-6; CDR3: CASSLIGRTGEQYF; DNA: TGTGCCAGCAGCTTGATCGGACGGACGGGCGAGCAGTACTTC
D: .; J: TRBJ2-5; size: .; V: TRBV6-5; CDR3: CASSYPPRVGQETQYF; DNA: TGTGCCAGCAGTTACCCCCCTAGGGTAGGCCAAGAGACCCAGTACTTC
D: TRBD2; J: TRBJ2-7; size: .; V: TRBV4-2; CDR3: CASSPISAGGPYEQYF; DNA: TGTGCCAGCAGCCCTATATCAGCGGGAGGGCCCTACGAGCAGTACTTC
D: .; J: TRBJ1-2; size: .; V: TRBV27; CDR3: CASSPQDGAINYGYTF; DNA: TGTGCCAGCAGTCCGCAGGATGGGGCAATTAACTATGGCTACACCTTC
D: TRBD1; J: TRBJ1-1; size: .; V: TRBV7-2; CDR3: CASSLARTDRVTEAFF; DNA: TGTGCCAGCAGCTTAGCTCGGACGGACAGGGTAACTGAAGCTTTCTTT